The entry below gives a single TCR beta chain sequence along with its context. Sequencing of TCR beta, carried out with a high-throughput approach, was applied to CD8+ and CD4+ T cells from the blood. It was negative isolation that provided the CD8+ and CD4+ T cells, whereas TEMRA cells were enriched by FACS. The record originates from a study of CD8 T cells in Susac syndrome. Random hexamers were used to reverse transcribe an amount of roughly 0.5 to 1 ug RNA. TCR beta CDR3 was amplified by immunoSEQ multiplex PCR. This amplification extended across 54 Vbeta and 13 Jbeta segments. TCRdb called the immunoSEQ multiplex PCR reads again in MiXCR, with one record for every CDR3 protein. The profile shows 150,000 to 200,000 distinct CDR3 sequences, over 85% of them singletons. The CDR3 length is 16 residues. Trimming removed 3 bases at V and 4 bases at J, with 18 bases between. Germline V gene lookup returns CDR1 MNHNS and CDR2 SASEGT.

This clonotype originated in a human donor in good health. Sequenced material: CD4+ T cells from PBMCs. V usage is TRBV6-1 and J usage is TRBJ1-2; D is possibly TRBD1 (5 bases). CDR3 nucleotide sequence: TGTGCCAGCAGTGATGATCCGGGACGGACTCTCTATGGCTACACCTTC. Translation: CASSDDPGRTLYGYTF.